The clone carrying this TCR beta chain was seen only a few times. No antigen is known for it. With a J-beta primer mix and a sample-barcoded 5' primer, a second PCR ran about 7 to 11 cycles. One entry per CDR3 protein results from TCRdb running MiXCR on the 5' RACE reads. The sample records over 1,200,000 distinct CDR3 sequences, 55% to 75% being singletons. RNA extraction gave at least 5.5 micrograms of total RNA per sample. The data derive from a study of blood T cells in healthy people across ages. Findings and limits, study-wide: The recorded TCR beta diversity per million T cells decreased in a roughly linear manner with age. Long-lived and aged donors differed, with more naive CD4+ cells and higher diversity in the long-lived. Diversity estimates drawn from one million T cells were deemed underestimates.

Germline CDR1 SQVTM, CDR2 ANQGSEA. V was trimmed by 4 bases and J by 5 bases, leaving 11 bases between them. The CDR3 runs 12 residues. This chain links TRBV29-1 with TRBJ2-5; D is undetermined. The clonotype comes from a man aged 18 to 30 in good health. The sequencing input was blood. The chain's CDR3 is CSVAGIRETQYF. As DNA, the CDR3 is TGCAGCGTTGCGGGCATTAGGGAGACCCAGTACTTC.